Following are 11 T cell receptor beta chains from one sample sequenced in a study of regulatory T cells in long-lasting Graves disease. The time point is: newly diagnosed GD, antithyroid drugs for less than 3 months. RNA extracted from PBMCs served as the sequencing template. Investigators prepared the TCR beta libraries by applying iRepertoire HTBI primers and Arm-PCR of CDR3 regions. TCRdb passed the multiplex PCR reads through MiXCR, listing each CDR3 protein once. The sample lists 350,000 to 500,000 distinct CDR3 sequences; about a sixth were seen once. This sample was also put to use in a study of T cells in Graves' hyperthyroidism and ophthalmopathy.

The sequencing here drew on peripheral blood mononuclear cells (PBMCs), taken at new diagnosis, from a patient treated with antithyroid drugs. All receptors come from a woman in her 30s with Graves disease.

In this sample, this clonotype turned up many times. The chain has TRBV7-2 and TRBJ2-1; a possible D gene is TRBD2 (5 bases). Germline-derived CDR1 and CDR2 are SGHTA and FQGNSA. Trimming removed 5 bases from V and 8 bases from J, with 22 bases in between. The CDR3 covers 16 residues. The CDR3 coding sequence is TGTGCCAGCAGCCGGAGTTATGGGCGGGTTCAGGATGAGCAGTTCTTC. It codes for CASSRSYGRVQDEQFF.

This clonotype was detected ten times or more. The chain uses TRBV2 and TRBJ1-5; D might be TRBD1 (6 bases). The germline gives CDR1 SNHLY, CDR2 FYNNEI. The germline V and J ends were trimmed by 3 bases and 9 bases, with 12 bases remaining between them. This CDR3 contains 13 residues. For the CDR3, the DNA is TGTGCCAGCAGTGACGGGGGGCTGGGGCCCCAGCATTTT. Its protein product is CASSDGGLGPQHF.

This clonotype was picked up many times. The chain combines TRBV3-1 with TRBJ2-1; weak D call: TRBD1 (5 bases). The CDR3 is made up of 18 amino acids. V lost 2 bases to trimming and J lost 4 bases, with 21 bases between them. CDR1 LGHDT and CDR2 YNNKEL come from the germline V gene (reference sequence). CDR3: CASSQQSRQFGIYNEQFF. The CDR3 DNA reads TGTGCCAGCAGCCAACAAAGCCGACAGTTCGGTATTTACAATGAGCAGTTCTTC.

This clonotype was seen at least ten times. The J gene is TRBJ1-1, the V gene TRBV5-6; TRBD1 matches at 9 bases. This CDR3 region has 14 residues. The ends lost 4 bases at V and 9 bases at J; junction bases unmatched: 10. CDR1 SGHDT and CDR2 YYEEEE come from the germline V gene. The CDR3 protein is CASSETSQGAKAFF. CDR3 bases: TGTGCCAGCAGCGAAACTTCACAGGGGGCGAAAGCTTTCTTT.

This clonotype was seen repeatedly, ten times or more. V is TRBV12-3 or TRBV12-4 and J is TRBJ1-6, with TRBD1 matching over 9 bases. V trimming: 5 bases; J trimming: 6 bases; junction bases outside the gene matches: 5. CDR3 size: 15 residues. CDR3: CASSPGTGFNSPLHF. The CDR3 coding sequence is TGTGCCAGCAGTCCCGGGACAGGGTTTAATTCACCCCTCCACTTT.

In its sample, this clonotype was seen many times. The CDR3 is CASRQDWNIQYF. Written as DNA, the CDR3 is TGTGCCAGCCGACAGGACTGGAACATTCAGTACTTC. The rearrangement links TRBV2 to TRBJ2-4, with D possibly being TRBD1 (6 bases). The CDR3 is made up of 12 amino acids. Germline loops: CDR1 SNHLY, CDR2 FYNNEI. V lost 8 bases and J lost 7, with 12 bases in between.

This clonotype was counted ten times or more. The chain couples TRBV3-1 to TRBJ1-5; no clear D. The length of the CDR3 is 15 residues. Trimming removed 0 bases from V and 6 bases from J, with 12 bases in between. CDR1 and CDR2 (germline): LGHDT, YNNKEL (reference sequence). The CDR3 sequence: CASSQEGSGIQPQHF. The CDR3 nucleotides are TGTGCCAGCAGCCAAGAAGGTTCCGGGATTCAGCCCCAGCATTTT. Full variable domain (rest looked up from reference TRBV3-1 and TRBJ1-5): DTAVSQTPKYLVTQMGNDKSIKCEQNLGHDTMYWYKQDSKKFLKIMFSYNNKELIINETVPNRFSPKSPDKAHLNLHINSLELGDSAVYFCASSQEGSGIQPQHFGDGTRLSIL.

The chain recombines TRBV4-1 with TRBJ2-1; D is uncertain. CDR3 length: 16 residues. The V end lost 0 bases, the J end lost 4 bases, and 13 bases lay between the germline ends. Germline V gives CDR1 MGHRA, CDR2 YSYEKL. The CDR3 region has the DNA TGCGCCAGCAGCCAAGATCGCTATCCACCATACAATGAGCAGTTCTTC. Translating gives CASSQDRYPPYNEQFF.

Remarks on this clonotype: This likely traces to a read error, being one base from a far larger clone. This chain links TRBV7-6 with TRBJ2-3; the D is unclear. The germline V and J ends were trimmed by 5 bases and 2 bases, with 5 bases remaining between them. CDR3 length: 12 residues. The germline gives CDR1 SGHVS, CDR2 FNYEAQ. The DNA for the CDR3 is TGTGCCAGCAGCGCAGACACAGATACGCAGTATTTT. Residues: CASSADTDTQYF.

There are many counts of this clonotype. This chain links TRBV18 with TRBJ2-7, with TRBD2 matching 8 bases. The germline V gene has CDR1 KGHSH and CDR2 LQKENI. The V gene end was trimmed by 5 bases and the J gene end by 2 bases; junction bases not matched to a gene: 8. This CDR3 has 15 amino acids. This CDR3 reads CASSRASGLTYEQYF. CDR3 sequence (DNA): TGTGCCAGCTCAAGGGCTAGCGGGCTAACCTACGAGCAGTACTTC.

Details on this clonotype: Just one base apart from a much larger clone, this may be a read error. CDR3 loop: CASSPTGVAEAFF. DNA of the CDR3: TGTGCCAGCTCACCAACGGGAGTCGCTGAAGCTTTCTTT. The gene calls are TRBV18 and TRBJ1-1; D not resolved. Germline V gene lookup returns CDR1 KGHSH and CDR2 LQKENI. The CDR3 covers 13 residues. Trimming removed 2 bases at V and 6 bases at J, with 10 bases between.